This T cell receptor (beta chain) was retrieved from a study of blood T cell repertoires in COVID-19. Study in general: Whether acute or convalescent, the COVID-19 samples came from the United States, Italy and Spain. From T cells, B-cell-depleted T cells, or PBMCs came the material, which was cDNA or gDNA.

V lost 3 bases and J lost 6, with 9 bases in between. In germline, CDR1 is MNHEY, CDR2 SMNVEV (reference sequence). The CDR3 consists of 12 residues. In the authors' workflow: Amplification from reference gene primers served as the basis for estimated nucleated cell counts. Method: immunoSEQ multiplex PCR; TCRdb's copy keeps in-frame clones and lacks some. V, J and clone size are taken as reported in that table, and D and trimming were inferred from the DNA itself. Of some 200,000 clones in the sample, roughly 80% were seen once. Seattle cases were enrolled at active infection and followed longitudinally.

The sequenced material came from peripheral blood. The clonotype was recovered from a woman between 65 and 79 years old with COVID-19, enrolled during active disease. The V gene is TRBV27, the J gene TRBJ2-7, with TRBD1 as a possible D gene (5 bases). CDR3 bases: TGTGCCAGCAGTTTTCAGGGTGCCGAGCAGTACTTC. Its translation is CASSFQGAEQYF.